The rows below give T cell receptor beta chains drawn from one sample of a study of blood T cells in healthy people across ages. TCRdb called the 5' RACE reads again in MiXCR, with one record for every CDR3 protein. The data hold some 1.5 million distinct CDR3 sequences, with 28% observed a single time. The sample taken for sequencing was blood. The receptors originated from a woman under 40 in good health. Both conserved end residues are part of each CDR3.

TRBJ1-5	TRBV2	CASSGTGGPNQPQHF
TRBJ1-1	TRBV7-9	CASRGTGVNTEAFF
TRBJ1-5	TRBV18	CASSRQGDNQPQHF
TRBJ1-6	TRBV5-1	CASSLEIGTGLSPLHF
TRBJ1-6	TRBV7-2	CASSSRGGTGNSPLHF
TRBJ2-2	TRBV6-2/TRBV6-3	CASSYGTGSTGELFF
TRBJ2-1	TRBV5-1	CASNLGGSYNEQFF
TRBJ2-3	TRBV4-1	CASSQEVGPRDTQYF
TRBJ2-3	TRBV7-9	CASSLGELYTDTQYF
TRBJ1-4	TRBV19	CASSVRGGEKLFF
TRBJ2-3	TRBV10-3	CAISVPNTDTQYF
TRBJ2-5	TRBV18	CASSAGGDKETQYF
TRBJ2-7	TRBV14	CASSQDWGGYEQYF
TRBJ2-1	TRBV29-1	CSTPGLAGVHNEQFF
TRBJ2-3	TRBV11-2	CAGSYRVNTDTQYF
TRBJ2-3	TRBV7-2	CASSPGLGATDTQYF
TRBJ2-2	TRBV6-5	CASSYQGGNTGELFF
TRBJ2-5	TRBV7-2	CASSSHRDRGKETQYF
TRBJ1-6	TRBV9	CASSVAKQGSPLHF
TRBJ2-4	TRBV10-3	CAISAQSNEQYF
TRBJ2-1	TRBV6-8	CASSYPRDRYNEQFF
TRBJ2-1	TRBV7-9	CASSLQEVWNEQFF
TRBJ2-1	TRBV29-1	CGVARDTYNEQFF
TRBJ2-2	TRBV7-2	CASSLKLAGGNTGELFF
TRBJ2-7	TRBV10-2	CASRDPGQGYEQYF
TRBJ2-7	TRBV29-1	CSVGEGTYEQYF
TRBJ2-7	TRBV3-1	CASSPFSDFYEQYF
TRBJ2-7	TRBV20-1	CSAPRTGSGEQYF
TRBJ2-4	TRBV5-5	CASSLVLQDQYF
TRBJ1-5	TRBV12-3/TRBV12-4	CASTLGGVSGNQPQHF
TRBJ1-1	TRBV6-5	CASTRGWEAEAFF
TRBJ2-7	TRBV5-1	CASSWTSGTYEQYF
TRBJ2-1	TRBV2	CASSYEDEQFF
TRBJ1-5	TRBV7-9	CASSSHRDYQPQHF
TRBJ2-5	TRBV6-2/TRBV6-3	CASRTGRRQYF